This T cell receptor beta chain was captured by sequencing in a study of T-cell reconstitution after alpha-beta-depleted transplantation in children. General study results and limits: At one year after transplant, newly produced T cells mostly accounted for T-cell counts and diversity.

In germline, CDR1 is MGHRA, CDR2 YSYEKL. This CDR3 has 13 amino acids. With 8 bases removed from V and 1 base from J, the gap between germline ends came to 9 bases. Preparation of the TCRbeta library involved a method that used unique molecular identifiers. TCRdb used MiXCR to reprocess the PCR reads, holding one entry per CDR3 protein. The repertoire holds around 270,000 distinct CDR3 sequences, with 9.5% to 13% as singletons. There are many counts of this clonotype. The target antigen is unknown. The sequence was collected from a boy in the first two years of life with acute myeloid leukemia, due to receive a stem cell transplant. Sequencing was performed on PBMCs, taken before TCRalphabeta/CD19-depleted stem cell transplant. The chain joins TRBV4-1 to TRBJ2-4, with D uncertain. CDR3 sequence (DNA): TGCGCCAGCGCCGGTCTGGCCAAAAACATTCAGTACTTC. Encoded protein: CASAGLAKNIQYF.